This T cell receptor (beta chain) was captured in a study of blood T cells in healthy people across ages. A sample-barcoded 5' primer and a J-beta primer mix were used in a second PCR of about 7 to 12 cycles. TCRdb reprocessed the 5' RACE reads with MiXCR, giving one entry per CDR3 protein. The profile shows 600,000 to 1,000,000 distinct CDR3 sequences, 20% to 25% of them singletons. This clonotype has a count of ten or more. These same records also appear under a second study, on T cells of mothers and their children. As that report states: Detection of persistent microchimeric T cell clones did not occur.

What was sequenced was blood. The clonotype comes from a boy aged 5-17 years in good health.

CDR3 amino acids: CASSLDYGGGPDTQYF. The CDR3 DNA follows: TGCGCCAGCAGCTTGGATTACGGCGGGGGCCCAGATACGCAGTATTTT. J is TRBJ2-3 and V is TRBV5-1; a possible D gene is TRBD2 (7 bases). This CDR3 comprises 16 residues. V was cut by 0 bases and J by 4 bases, with 15 bases left in between. Looked up from germline, CDR1 is SGHRS and CDR2 is YFSETQ.